The T cell receptor beta chain described here comes from a study of circulating CD8 cells and anti-PD-1 response in melanoma. About the study: Response groups: complete/partial responders versus stable/progressive non-responders.

Sorting of live CD3+CD8+TCRalphabeta+ cells by PD-1 and/or TIGIT gave four subsets. This clonotype is large. TCR libraries were prepared from around 14 ng of total RNA with the QIAseq Immune Repertoire TCR panel. TCRdb itself ran the reads through MiXCR, one entry per CDR3 protein. The sample lists about 330 distinct CDR3 sequences; approximately 6.6% were seen once. The material sequenced was CD8+ T cells from PBMCs, taken at baseline or after one month of anti-PD-1 therapy (not recorded which). The TCR originated in a human donor with melanoma.

CDR3 nucleotide sequence: TGTGCCAGCAGCGCTAGCGGGGGATTTAACAATGAGCAGTTCTTC. Translating gives CASSASGGFNNEQFF. V usage is TRBV9 and J usage is TRBJ2-1; TRBD2 agrees at 10 bases. Germline lookup yields CDR1 SGDLS and CDR2 YYNGEE. Losses at the gene ends were 3 bases for V and 5 bases for J; bases not matched to a gene: 5. The CDR3 totals 15 residues.